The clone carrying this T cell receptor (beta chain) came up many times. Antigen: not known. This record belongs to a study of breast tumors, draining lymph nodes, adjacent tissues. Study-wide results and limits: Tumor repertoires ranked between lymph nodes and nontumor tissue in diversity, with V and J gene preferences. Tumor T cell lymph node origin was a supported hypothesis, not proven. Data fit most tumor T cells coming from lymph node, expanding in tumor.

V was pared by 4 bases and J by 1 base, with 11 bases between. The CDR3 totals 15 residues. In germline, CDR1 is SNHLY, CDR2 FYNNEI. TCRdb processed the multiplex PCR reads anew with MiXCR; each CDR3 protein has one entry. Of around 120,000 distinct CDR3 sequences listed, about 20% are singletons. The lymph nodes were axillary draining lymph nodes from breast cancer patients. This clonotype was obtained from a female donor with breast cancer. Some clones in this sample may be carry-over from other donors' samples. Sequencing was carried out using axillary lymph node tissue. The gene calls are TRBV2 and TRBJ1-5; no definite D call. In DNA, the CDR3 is TGTGCCAGCAGTGCCGCTAGGGCAAGCAATCAGCCCCAGCATTTT. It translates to CASSAARASNQPQHF.